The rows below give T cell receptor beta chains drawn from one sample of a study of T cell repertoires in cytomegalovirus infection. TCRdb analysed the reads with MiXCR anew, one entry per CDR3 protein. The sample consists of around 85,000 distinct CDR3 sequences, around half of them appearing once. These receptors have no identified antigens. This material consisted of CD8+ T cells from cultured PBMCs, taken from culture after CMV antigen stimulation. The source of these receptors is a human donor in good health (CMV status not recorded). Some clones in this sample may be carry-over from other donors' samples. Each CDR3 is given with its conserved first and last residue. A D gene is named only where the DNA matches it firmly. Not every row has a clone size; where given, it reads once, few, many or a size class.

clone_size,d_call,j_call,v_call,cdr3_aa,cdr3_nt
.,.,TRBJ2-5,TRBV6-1,CASSEASQETQYF,TGTGCCAGCAGTGAAGCGTCCCAAGAGACCCAGTACTTC
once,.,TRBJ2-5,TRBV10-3,CAISDGGEAETQYF,TGTGCCATCAGTGATGGGGGAGAGGCAGAGACCCAGTACTTC
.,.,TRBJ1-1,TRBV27,CASSFSGNTEAFF,TGTGCCAGCAGTTTCTCAGGGAACACTGAAGCTTTCTTT
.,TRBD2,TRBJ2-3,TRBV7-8,CASSPYLGSGEFTDTQYF,TGTGCCAGCAGCCCCTACCTCGGGAGCGGGGAATTCACAGATACGCAGTATTTT
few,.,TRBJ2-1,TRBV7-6,CASSLQRLSSSYNEQFF,TGTGCCAGCAGCTTACAGCGCCTCTCCAGCTCCTACAATGAGCAGTTCTTC
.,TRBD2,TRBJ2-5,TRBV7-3,CASSLGVAGARETQYF,TGTGCCAGCAGCTTAGGGGTAGCGGGGGCCAGGGAGACCCAGTACTTC
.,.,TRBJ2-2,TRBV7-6,CASSTTRDTGELFF,TGTGCCAGCAGCACCACCAGGGACACCGGGGAGCTGTTTTTT
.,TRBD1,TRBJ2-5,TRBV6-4,CASSEGQGGQETQYF,TGTGCCAGCAGTGAGGGACAGGGTGGCCAAGAGACCCAGTACTTC
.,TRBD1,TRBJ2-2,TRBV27,CASSGQGTGELFF,TGTGCCAGCAGTGGACAGGGAACCGGGGAGCTGTTTTTT
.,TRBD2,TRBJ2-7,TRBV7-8,CASSSSGRVYEQYF,TGTGCCAGCAGCAGTAGCGGGAGAGTCTACGAGCAGTACTTC